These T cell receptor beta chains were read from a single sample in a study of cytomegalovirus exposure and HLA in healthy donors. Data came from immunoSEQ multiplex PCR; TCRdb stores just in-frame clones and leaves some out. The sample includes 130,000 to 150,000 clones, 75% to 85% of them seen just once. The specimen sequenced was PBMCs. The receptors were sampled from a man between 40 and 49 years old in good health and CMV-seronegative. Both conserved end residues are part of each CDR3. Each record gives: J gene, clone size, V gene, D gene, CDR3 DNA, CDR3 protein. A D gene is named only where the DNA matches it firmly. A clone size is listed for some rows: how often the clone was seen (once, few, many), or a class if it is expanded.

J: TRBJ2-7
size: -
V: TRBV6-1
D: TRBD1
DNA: TGTGCCAGCAGTGAAGGAGGGACAGGGGGCTACGAGCAGTACTTC
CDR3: CASSEGGTGGYEQYF

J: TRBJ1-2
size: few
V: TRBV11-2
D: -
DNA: TGTGCCAGCAGCCCAAGAGGGGGTCCCTTAGCTAACTATGGCTACACCTTC
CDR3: CASSPRGGPLANYGYTF

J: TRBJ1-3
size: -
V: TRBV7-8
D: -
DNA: TGTGCCAGCAGCTTTCCAGGGGATGGAAACACCATATATTTT
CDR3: CASSFPGDGNTIYF

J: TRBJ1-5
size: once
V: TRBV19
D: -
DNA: TGTGCCAGTAGTCAATCTACAGGGTGGCGTCAGCCCCAGCATTTT
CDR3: CASSQSTGWRQPQHF

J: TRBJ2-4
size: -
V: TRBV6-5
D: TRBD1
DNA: TGTGCCAGCAGTTACGGGGGGACAGGGGGGAACATTCAGTACTTC
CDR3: CASSYGGTGGNIQYF

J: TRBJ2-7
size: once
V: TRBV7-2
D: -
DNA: TGTGCCAGCAGCTTGCTAACCTACGAGCAGTACTTC
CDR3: CASSLLTYEQYF

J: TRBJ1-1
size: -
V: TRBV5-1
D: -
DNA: TGCGCCAGCAGCTCGACAGGCTCGGGCACTGAAGCTTTCTTT
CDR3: CASSSTGSGTEAFF

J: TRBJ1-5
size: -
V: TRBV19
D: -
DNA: TGTGCCAGTAGTATAGAAAACAGGGTTCTTCAGCCCCAGCATTTT
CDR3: CASSIENRVLQPQHF

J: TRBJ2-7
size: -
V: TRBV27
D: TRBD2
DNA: TGTGCCAGCAGCCGTACTAGCGGGGGTCAATGGGAGCAGTACTTC
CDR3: CASSRTSGGQWEQYF

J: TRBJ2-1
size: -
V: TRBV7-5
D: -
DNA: TGTGCCAAGACAGGTTACAATGAGCAGTTCTTC
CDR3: CAKTGYNEQFF

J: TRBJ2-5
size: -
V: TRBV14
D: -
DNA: TGTGCCAGCAGCCTTCCCCGGGGGGCCCTGGAGACCCAGTACTTC
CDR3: CASSLPRGALETQYF

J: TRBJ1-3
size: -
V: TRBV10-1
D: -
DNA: TGCGCCAGCAGTGAGTCGATAGCCCAGAGCTCTGGAAACACCATATATTTT
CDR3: CASSESIAQSSGNTIYF

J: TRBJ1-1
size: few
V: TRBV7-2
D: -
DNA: TGTGCCAGCAGCTTAGCGCTGGGGGGGATCTCCAACACTGAAGCTTTCTTT
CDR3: CASSLALGGISNTEAFF

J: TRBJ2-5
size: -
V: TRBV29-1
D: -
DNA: TGCAGCGTTGTGGCCAGCGCGGAGACCCAGTACTTC
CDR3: CSVVASAETQYF

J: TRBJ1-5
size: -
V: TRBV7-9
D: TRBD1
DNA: TGTGCCAGCAGCCACGGACAGGGGCCGACCGGTCAGCCCCAGCATTTT
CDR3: CASSHGQGPTGQPQHF

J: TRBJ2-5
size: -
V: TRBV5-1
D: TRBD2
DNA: TGCGCCAGCAGCAGGACTAGCGGGGGAAGGCGAGAGACCCAGTACTTC
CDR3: CASSRTSGGRRETQYF

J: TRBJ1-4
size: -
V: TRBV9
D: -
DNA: TGTGCCAGCAGCGCCATCCCTAATGAAAAACTGTTTTTT
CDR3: CASSAIPNEKLFF

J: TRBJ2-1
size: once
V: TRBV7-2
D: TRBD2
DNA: TGTGCCAGCAGCTTAGCGTGGCGGGGGGCTAAATATGAGCAGTTCTTC
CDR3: CASSLAWRGAKYEQFF

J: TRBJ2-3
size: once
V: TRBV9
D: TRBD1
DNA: TGTGCCAGCAGCCAAGTGACAGGGACAGATACGCAGTATTTT
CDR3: CASSQVTGTDTQYF

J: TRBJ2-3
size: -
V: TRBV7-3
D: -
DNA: TGTGCCAGCAGCTTAATGGCCCGCCCAGATACGCAGTATTTT
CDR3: CASSLMARPDTQYF

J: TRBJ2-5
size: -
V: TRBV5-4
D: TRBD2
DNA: TGTGCCAGCAGCTCAGGGCTCCTAGCGGGGGCTCTCCAAGAGACCCAGTACTTC
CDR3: CASSSGLLAGALQETQYF

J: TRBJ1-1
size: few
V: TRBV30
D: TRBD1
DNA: TGTGCCTGGAGAGGGACAGGGGCTGCTGAAGCTTTCTTT
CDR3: CAWRGTGAAEAFF

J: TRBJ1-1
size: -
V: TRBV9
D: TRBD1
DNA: TGTGCCAGCAGCCTCCGACAGGGAGACACTGAAGCTTTCTTT
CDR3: CASSLRQGDTEAFF

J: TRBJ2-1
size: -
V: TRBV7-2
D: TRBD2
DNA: TGTGCCAGCAGCGTCATAGCGGGGCCTGGGAATGAGCAGTTCTTC
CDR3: CASSVIAGPGNEQFF

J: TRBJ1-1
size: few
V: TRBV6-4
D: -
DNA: TGTGCCAGCAGAGGTACGGGGAACACTGAAGCTTTCTTT
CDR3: CASRGTGNTEAFF

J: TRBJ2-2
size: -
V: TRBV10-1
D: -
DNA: TGCGCCAGCAGTGAGGACAGGAGGAATACCGGGGAGCTGTTTTTT
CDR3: CASSEDRRNTGELFF

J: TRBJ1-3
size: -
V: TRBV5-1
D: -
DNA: TGCGCCAGCAGCTTGGGGACGGGACATACCGGAAACACCATATATTTT
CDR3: CASSLGTGHTGNTIYF

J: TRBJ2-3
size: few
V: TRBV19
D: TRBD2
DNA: TGTGCCAGTAGTACACTAGCGGGGGGGTTGGATACGCAGTATTTT
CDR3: CASSTLAGGLDTQYF

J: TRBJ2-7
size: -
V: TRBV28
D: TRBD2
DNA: TGTGCCAGCAGCGGACTAGCCCTTTCCTACGAGCAGTACTTC
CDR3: CASSGLALSYEQYF

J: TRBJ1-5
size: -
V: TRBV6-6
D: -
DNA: TGTGCCAGCACGGCAGGTGGGCAGCCCCAGCATTTT
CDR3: CASTAGGQPQHF

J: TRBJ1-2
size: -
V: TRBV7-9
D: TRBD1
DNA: TGTGCCAGCAGCCAACAGGGGAGCTATGGCTACACCTTC
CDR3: CASSQQGSYGYTF

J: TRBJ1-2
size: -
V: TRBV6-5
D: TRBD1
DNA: TGTGCCAGCAGCGACAGGGGGCGACTCGGTGGCTACACCTTC
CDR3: CASSDRGRLGGYTF

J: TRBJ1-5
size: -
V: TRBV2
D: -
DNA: TGTGCCAGCAGTTGGAGTGATAGCAATCAGCCCCAGCATTTT
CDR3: CASSWSDSNQPQHF

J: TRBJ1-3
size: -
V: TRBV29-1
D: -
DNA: TGCAGCGTTTGGACAGCCTCTGGAAACACCATATATTTT
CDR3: CSVWTASGNTIYF

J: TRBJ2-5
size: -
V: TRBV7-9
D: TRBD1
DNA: TGTGCCAGCAGCTCCGGACAGGGGATGGAGACCCAGTACTTC
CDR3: CASSSGQGMETQYF

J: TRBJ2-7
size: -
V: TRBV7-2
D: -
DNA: TGTGCCAGCAGCTTAGCCGGAGTCTCCGCTCCTAACGAGCAGTACTTC
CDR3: CASSLAGVSAPNEQYF

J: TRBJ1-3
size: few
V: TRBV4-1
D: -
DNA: TGCGCCAGCAGCCCTCGACTGATCTCTGGAAACACCATATATTTT
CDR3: CASSPRLISGNTIYF

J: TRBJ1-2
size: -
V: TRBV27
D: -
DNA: TGTGCCAGCAGTTTATTTCAGGGCCCAGCCTATGGCTACACCTTC
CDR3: CASSLFQGPAYGYTF

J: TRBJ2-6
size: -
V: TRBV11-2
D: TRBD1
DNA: TGTGCCAGCAGCGCCCGGGACAGGGACTCTGGGGCCAACGTCCTGACTTTC
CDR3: CASSARDRDSGANVLTF

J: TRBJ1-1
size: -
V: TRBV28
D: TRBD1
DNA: TGTGCCAGCAGTTTAGGGACAGGGATCGTGGCTTTCTTT
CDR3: CASSLGTGIVAFF

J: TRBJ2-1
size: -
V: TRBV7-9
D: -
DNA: TGTGCCAGCAGCTTATCCGGCCGACAGGAGCAGTTCTTC
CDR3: CASSLSGRQEQFF

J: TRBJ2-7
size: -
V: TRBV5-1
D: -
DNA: TGCTCGTGGGCCGGGTCCGGGGGACAGTTCTACGAGCAGTACTTC
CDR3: CSWAGSGGQFYEQYF

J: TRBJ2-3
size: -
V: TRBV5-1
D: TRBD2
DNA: TGCGCCAGCAGCTTGAATCGACTAGCGGGGGTCACAGATACGCAGTATTTT
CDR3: CASSLNRLAGVTDTQYF

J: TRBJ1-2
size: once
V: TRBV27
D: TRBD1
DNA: TGTGCCAGCAGTTCTATCGGGACAGGGTATGGCTACACCTTC
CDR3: CASSSIGTGYGYTF

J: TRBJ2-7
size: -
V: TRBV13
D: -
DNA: TGTGCCAGCAGCCGTACTAACTACGAGCAGTACTTC
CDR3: CASSRTNYEQYF

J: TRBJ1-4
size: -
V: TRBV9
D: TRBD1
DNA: TGTGCCAGCAGCGGGGGACAGGGTGGGGGTGAAAAACTGTTTTTT
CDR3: CASSGGQGGGEKLFF

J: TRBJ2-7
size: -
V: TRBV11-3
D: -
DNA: TGTGCCAGCAGCTTGGGACACTCCTACGAGCAGTACTTC
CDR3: CASSLGHSYEQYF

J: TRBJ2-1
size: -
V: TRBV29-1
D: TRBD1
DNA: TGCAGCGTTGAGACGGGACAGGGCTACAATGAGCAGTTCTTC
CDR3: CSVETGQGYNEQFF

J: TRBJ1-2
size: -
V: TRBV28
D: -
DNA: TGTGCCAGCAGTTCCTGGACAGATAACTATGGCTACACCTTC
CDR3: CASSSWTDNYGYTF

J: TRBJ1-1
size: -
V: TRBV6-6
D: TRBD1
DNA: TGTGCCAGCAGTTATTCAGGGGGCGCGGACACTGAAGCTTTCTTT
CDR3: CASSYSGGADTEAFF

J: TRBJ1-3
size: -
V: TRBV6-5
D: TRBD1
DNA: TGTGCCAGCAGCCTTGGGACAGGGCCGGGAAACACCATATATTTT
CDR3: CASSLGTGPGNTIYF

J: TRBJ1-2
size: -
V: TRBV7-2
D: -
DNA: TGTGCCAGCAGCTCCGGGGAGTACTATGGCTACACCTTC
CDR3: CASSSGEYYGYTF